This T cell receptor (beta chain) was sequenced during a study of shared clonotypes between healthy human individuals. About the study: Serving as donors were a couple of women and a few men, whose ages spanned 18 to 49.

This CDR3 is 17 amino acids long. V was shortened by 0 bases and J by 6 bases, with 24 bases between the two germline ends. In germline, CDR1 is GTSNPN, CDR2 SVGIG (reference sequence). Libraries were prepared by immunoSEQ multiplex PCR; TCRdb keeps only in-frame clonotypes and omits some of them. The table lists fewer than 2.5 million clones, 93% of them singletons, with about 0.38% in the top ten. This clonotype originated in a man in his late teens or twenties in good health. Some clones in this sample may be carry-over from other donors' samples. The chain uses TRBV30 and TRBJ2-7; either TRBD1 or TRBD2 may fit D (5 bases each). Material: naive CD4+ T cells from PBMCs. As to subset: CD45RA+ positively selected. CDR3 amino acids: CAWSVRGVRGWGSEQYF. The DNA for the CDR3 is TGTGCCTGGAGTGTACGAGGGGTTCGGGGCTGGGGCTCCGAGCAGTACTTC.